The clone carrying this T cell receptor (beta chain) is a singleton in its sample. As yet, its antigen is unknown. Relative to the germline gene, one junction end is altered; a read error may explain this. The data stem from a study of T cells in Graves' hyperthyroidism and ophthalmopathy. TCR beta CDR3 regions were amplified from RNA. Carried out on the TCR CDR3, a first-round RT-PCR used the HTBI primer set. MiXCR, run by TCRdb on the multiplex PCR reads, gives a single entry per CDR3 protein. This table has some 620,000 distinct CDR3 sequences, around 15% appearing once. Study outcomes and limitations: Model-based prediction identified ophthalmopathy a median 6.5 months prior to its onset. Blood shared most expanded thyroid clonotypes above 0.001.

A lack of ophthalmopathy progression within 18 months defined stable Graves' hyperthyroidism. Each diagnosis was grounded in clinical symptoms, serum thyroxine and TRAb, thyroid ultrasound, and orbital computed tomography. Sequenced input: blood. The source is a young woman with Graves' hyperthyroidism.

The CDR3 here is CVSSRMDFGYGYTF. In DNA form, the CDR3 reads TGTGTCAGCAGCCGAATGGACTTTGGCTATGGCTACACCTTC. The genes are TRBV5-8 and TRBJ1-2; D ambiguous. From germline, CDR1 is SGHTS and CDR2 YDEGEE. CDR3 length: 14 residues.